This T cell receptor (beta chain) was captured in a study of T cell repertoires in cytomegalovirus infection. Study details: Indicated by public TCR beta signatures were CMV infection and matching HLA type. Findings and caveats of the study: Dominating the ex vivo response were HLA-C-restricted CMV-specific TCR beta clonotypes. Individuals carrying CMV plus the relevant HLA were identified by cumulative frequency of public TCR beta families.

In regard to this clonotype: Its antigen is undetermined.

This CDR3 is built from 14 residues. Germline CDR1 reads SQVTM; CDR2 reads ANQGSEA. The trim removed 6 bases at V and 0 bases at J, leaving 5 bases unmatched. TCRdb re-analysed the reads in MiXCR, keeping a single row per CDR3 protein. The sample carries 150,000 to 200,000 distinct CDR3 sequences, 28% recorded once. The sequenced material came from PBMCs. The sequence was collected from a human donor in good health (CMV status not recorded). Some clones in this sample may be carry-over from other donors' samples. J is TRBJ2-1 and V is TRBV29-1, with 7 positions matching TRBD1. CDR3 sequence (DNA): TGCAGCGTCCTCGGGACAGACTCCTACAATGAGCAGTTCTTC. Amino acid sequence: CSVLGTDSYNEQFF.